A single sample is the source of the 12 T cell receptor beta chains below, sequenced in a study of CD8+ T cells in alopecia areata. RNA was extracted and reverse transcribed into cDNA as the sequencing template. The assay was immunoSEQ multiplex PCR, and TCRdb's table has in-frame clones only and misses some. The sample lists 220,000 or so clones; roughly 57% were seen once. The sequencing used CD4+ T cells sorted from blood, collected at week 0. All receptors derive from a human donor with alopecia areata.

The chain uses TRBV30 and TRBJ1-1, with 7 bases matching TRBD1. CDR1 is GTSNPN, CDR2 SVGIG, per germline (reference sequence). The CDR3 is made up of 11 amino acids. The J segment lost 6 bases and the V segment lost 2 bases, leaving 0 bases of the junction unmatched. CDR3 in amino acids: CAWSRGPEAFF. CDR3 bases: TGTGCCTGGAGTAGGGGGCCTGAAGCTTTCTTT.

This clone has ten or more counts. The chain recombines TRBV5-1 with TRBJ1-1; the D gene is possibly TRBD1 (6 bases). The CDR3 has 12 residues. Trimming shortened V by 7 bases and J by 4 bases, and 11 bases separated the two germline ends. CDR1 and CDR2 from the germline V gene are SGHRS and YFSETQ. CDR3 DNA: TGCGCCAGCCACAGGGAGGGCACTGAAGCTTTCTTT. Translation gives CASHREGTEAFF. The full variable domain, its missing parts supplied by reference TRBV5-1 and TRBJ1-1, is KAGVTQTPRYLIKTRGQQVTLSCSPISGHRSVSWYQQTPGQGLQFLFEYFSETQRNKGNFPGRFSGRQFSNSRSEMNVSTLELGDSALYLCASHREGTEAFFGQGTRLTVV.

The V and J genes are TRBV9 and TRBJ2-7; D is ambiguous. Germline loops: CDR1 SGDLS, CDR2 YYNGEE. The ends were cut back, 4 bases at V and 0 bases at J, with 14 bases in the middle. The CDR3 loop spans 15 amino acids. The CDR3 DNA reads as TGTGCCAGCAGCACCAACATAGAGAGCTCCTACGAGCAGTACTTC. It is translated as CASSTNIESSYEQYF. Complete variable domain (other parts from reference TRBV9 and TRBJ2-7): DSGVTQTPKHLITATGQRVTLRCSPRSGDLSVYWYQQSLDQGLQFLIQYYNGEERAKGNILERFSAQQFPDLHSELNLSSLELGDSALYFCASSTNIESSYEQYFGPGTRLTVT.

The chain links TRBV7-9 to TRBJ1-1, with unresolved D. CDR1 SEHNR and CDR2 FQNEAQ come from the germline V gene (reference sequence). V was trimmed by 2 bases and J by 4 bases, leaving 8 bases between them. CDR3 size: 13 residues. The DNA of the CDR3 is TGTGCCAGCAGCTTACAGAGATTCACTGAAGCTTTCTTT. Translation gives CASSLQRFTEAFF.

This chain connects TRBV5-1 to TRBJ2-1, with TRBD1 identical over 8 bases. This CDR3 has 19 residues. Per germline, CDR1 SGHRS and CDR2 YFSETQ. Trimming removed 3 bases from V and 0 bases from J; junction bases left unmatched: 14. CDR3 DNA: TGCGCCAGCAGCTCGACCACCCGGACAGGGCGATACTCCTACAATGAGCAGTTCTTC. The encoded protein is CASSSTTRTGRYSYNEQFF.

The chain couples TRBV15 to TRBJ2-3, with D possibly TRBD2 on 5 matching bases. Between the trimmed V and J ends, which lost 10 bases and 4 bases, there was a span of 9 bases. The CDR3 length is 11 residues. Germline CDR1 is LNHNV and CDR2 is YYDKDF (reference sequence). This CDR3 reads CAKQRADTQYF. CDR3 coding DNA: TGTGCCAAGCAGAGGGCAGATACGCAGTATTTT. The entire variable domain, with the rest obtained from reference TRBV15 and TRBJ2-3, is as follows: DAMVIQNPRYQVTQFGKPVTLSCSQTLNHNVMYWYQQKSSQAPKLLFHYYDKDFNNEADTPDNFQSRRPNTSFCFLDIRSPGLGDTAMYLCAKQRADTQYFGPGTRLTVL.

The rearrangement joins TRBV7-8 to TRBJ1-1, with no clear D. The V gene lost 5 bases and the J gene lost 8 bases, with 18 bases spanning the gap. The CDR3 has 14 amino acids. Germline lookup yields CDR1 SGHVS and CDR2 FQNEAQ. CDR3 residues: CASSPEMKGGEAFF. For the CDR3, the DNA is TGTGCCAGCAGCCCGGAAATGAAGGGTGGGGAAGCTTTCTTT. Full variable domain (remainder filled in from reference TRBV7-8 and TRBJ1-1): GAGVSQSPRYKVAKRGQDVALRCDPISGHVSLFWYQQALGQGPEFLTYFQNEAQLDKSGLPSDRFFAERPEGSVSTLKIQRTQQEDSAVYLCASSPEMKGGEAFFGQGTRLTVV.

The CDR3 DNA sequence: TGTGCCAGCAGGGTGACTAGCGGGGGCACAGATACGCAGTATTTT. Translated, it gives CASRVTSGGTDTQYF. The V gene is TRBV2, the J gene TRBJ2-3; 11 nucleotides match TRBD2. The V gene's germline CDR1 is SNHLY and CDR2 FYNNEI. Trimming took 6 bases from V and 1 from J; bases not matched to a gene: 3. The CDR3 has 15 residues.

V and J are TRBV29-1 and TRBJ1-1, with 7 positions matching TRBD1. This CDR3 region has 12 residues. CDR1 is SQVTM, CDR2 ANQGSEA, per germline. After removal of 5 bases from V and 6 bases from J, the junction contained 6 bases not matched to a gene. CDR3 bases: TGCAGCGTTAAGACAGGGATCGCTGAAGCTTTCTTT. Residues: CSVKTGIAEAFF.

The chain couples TRBV5-4 to TRBJ2-3; 7 bases align to TRBD2. With 0 bases clipped from V and 0 bases from J, the junction kept 1 base outside the gene matches. Germline V gene sequence: CDR1 SGHNT, CDR2 YYREEE (reference sequence). The CDR3 is 15 amino acids. The CDR3 sequence is CASSLVAGSTDTQYF. DNA for the CDR3: TGTGCCAGCAGCTTGGTAGCGGGTAGCACAGATACGCAGTATTTT.

In its sample, this clone was seen a few times. The chain employs TRBV15 and TRBJ1-6, with D uncertain. Trimming shortened V by 0 bases and J by 7 bases, and 10 bases separated the two germline ends. Germline V gene data show CDR1 as LNHNV and CDR2 as YYDKDF (reference sequence). The CDR3 covers 15 residues. The CDR3 DNA reads TGTGCCACCAGCAGAGATCTTACAGAAAATTCACCCCTCCACTTT. It is translated as CATSRDLTENSPLHF.

With regard to this clone: At the DNA level, this CDR3 is encoded by other sequences in the same sample as well. V gene TRBV9 combines with J gene TRBJ2-7, with 7 bases aligning to TRBD1. The germline gives CDR1 SGDLS, CDR2 YYNGEE. V was pared by 2 bases and J by 2 bases, with 1 base of the junction left unmatched. This CDR3 comprises 13 residues. CDR3 DNA: TGTGCCAGCAGCGTGGGACAGACCTACGAGCAGTACTTC. It codes for CASSVGQTYEQYF.